One sample yielded the 32 T cell receptor beta chains listed below, sequenced in a study of shared clonotypes between healthy human individuals. Generated by immunoSEQ multiplex PCR, the TCRdb table keeps only in-frame clones and is missing some. The sample has roughly 2.5 million clones; 90% to 95% are singletons. Sequenced material: naive CD4+ T cells sorted from blood. Subset of the sample: CD45RA+ positively selected. The receptors originated from a man younger than 35 in good health.

This chain connects TRBV30 to TRBJ1-3; 10 bases map to TRBD1. Germline assignment: CDR1 GTSNPN and CDR2 SVGIG (reference sequence). The CDR3 totals 14 residues. V lost 6 bases to trimming and J lost 3 bases; unmatched junction nucleotides: 5. CDR3 amino acids: CACMTGGGGNTIYF. CDR3 nucleotide sequence: TGTGCCTGTATGACAGGGGGCGGTGGAAACACCATATATTTT. Drawing the rest from reference TRBV30 and TRBJ1-3, the complete variable domain is SQTIHQWPATLVQPVGSPLSLECTVEGTSNPNLYWYRQAAGRGLQLLFYSVGIGQISSEVPQNLSASRPQDRQFILSSKKLLLSDSGFYLCACMTGGGGNTIYFGEGSWLTVV.

V and J are TRBV6-6 and TRBJ2-7, with D possibly matching TRBD2 (5 bases). The germline V gene encodes CDR1 MNHNY and CDR2 SVGAGI (reference sequence). V lost 7 bases and J lost 0, with 10 bases in between. This CDR3 has 13 amino acids. This chain's CDR3 is CASTSGASYEQYF. The CDR3 DNA reads as TGTGCCAGCACCAGCGGAGCCTCCTACGAGCAGTACTTC.

V and J are TRBV30 and TRBJ1-4; TRBD1 matches 8 bases. Germline CDR1 reads GTSNPN; CDR2 reads SVGIG (reference sequence). V lost 1 base and J lost 6; bases outside the gene matches: 7. This CDR3 region has 15 residues. In nucleotides, the CDR3 is TGTGCCTGGAGTGGCTCTCGGACAGGGCATGAAAAACTGTTTTTT. As protein: CAWSGSRTGHEKLFF.

The CDR3 sequence: CASSLRGGFNNSPLHF. CDR3 sequence (DNA): TGTGCCAGCAGCCTCAGGGGAGGATTTAATAATTCACCCCTCCACTTT. V usage is TRBV5-6 and J usage is TRBJ1-6; a weak D match, TRBD1 (6 bases). Germline-derived CDR1 and CDR2 are SGHDT and YYEEEE. The CDR3 is made up of 16 amino acids. Trimming removed 4 bases at V and 5 bases at J, with 16 bases between.

DNA of the CDR3: TGCGCCAGCAGCTTGGGGGCGCAGGGGAATTTAGCTTTCTTT. Amino acids: CASSLGAQGNLAFF. The chain joins TRBV5-1 to TRBJ1-1; tentatively, D is TRBD1 (6 bases). There are 14 residues in the CDR3. V was shortened by 0 bases and J by 10 bases, with 16 bases between the two germline ends. CDR1 and CDR2 (germline): SGHRS, YFSETQ.

The rearrangement joins TRBV2 to TRBJ2-1, with 10 bases fitting TRBD2. CDR3 length: 14 residues. The germline V gene has CDR1 SNHLY and CDR2 FYNNEI. V gave up 6 bases and J gave up 4 bases; unmatched junction bases: 3. DNA for the CDR3: TGTGCCAGCAGGCAAGCGGGAGGGTACAATGAGCAGTTCTTC. Its protein is CASRQAGGYNEQFF.

The rearrangement joins TRBV28 to TRBJ2-1; 8 bases map to TRBD1. V gave up 5 bases and J gave up 0 bases; unmatched junction bases: 6. CDR1 and CDR2 from the germline V gene are MDHEN and SYDVKM. The CDR3 loop spans 16 amino acids. CDR3 bases: TGTGCCAGCAGTGGGGGACAGGCCTTCTCCTACAATGAGCAGTTCTTC. This sequence encodes CASSGGQAFSYNEQFF. The variable domain in full, completed from reference TRBV28 and TRBJ2-1, reads DVKVTQSSRYLVKRTGEKVFLECVQDMDHENMFWYRQDPGLGLRLIYFSYDVKMKEKGDIPEGYSVSREKKERFSLILESASTNQTSMYLCASSGGQAFSYNEQFFGPGTRLTVL.

The rearrangement uses TRBV25-1 and TRBJ2-7; D unclear. Trimming removed 9 bases at V and 6 bases at J, with 18 bases between. This CDR3 contains 13 residues. Germline V gene lookup returns CDR1 MGHDK and CDR2 SYGVNS. CDR3: CASVAGPGGEQYF. For the CDR3, the DNA is TGTGCCAGTGTAGCCGGACCCGGCGGCGAGCAGTACTTC.

The chain carries TRBV28 and TRBJ2-3; D remains ambiguous. With 5 bases removed from V and 8 bases from J, the gap between germline ends came to 20 bases. The CDR3 has 15 amino acids. Germline CDR1 and CDR2: MDHEN and SYDVKM. The CDR3 spells CASSTPGGVVRTQYF. The CDR3 region has the DNA TGTGCCAGCAGTACCCCTGGTGGGGTGGTTCGTACGCAGTATTTT.

The CDR3 bases are TGTGCCAGCAGCCCCTTAGCGGTGAGCACGCCAGATACGCAGTATTTT. This translates into CASSPLAVSTPDTQYF. This chain connects TRBV7-2 to TRBJ2-3, with a possible D match to TRBD2 (6 bases). With 5 bases removed from V and 4 bases from J, the gap between germline ends came to 19 bases. Germline CDR1 and CDR2: SGHTA and FQGNSA. This CDR3 has 16 amino acids.

The chain joins TRBV6-1 to TRBJ1-1; D ambiguous. The V and J ends lost 5 bases and 6 bases respectively, with 10 bases between them. The CDR3 is 12 residues long. Per germline, CDR1 MNHNS and CDR2 SASEGT. CDR3 coding DNA: TGTGCCAGCAGTAGCCGGACGGCTGAAGCTTTCTTT. Protein: CASSSRTAEAFF.

Regarding this clone: Germline and junction disagree at one end, which may indicate a read error. Other DNA sequences in the sample encode the same CDR3. The genes are TRBV7-7 and TRBJ2-1, with 7 bases matching TRBD1. From germline, CDR1 is SSHAT and CDR2 FNYEAQ (reference sequence). This CDR3 has 13 amino acids. Here the CDR3 reads CASSLPGGNEQFF. In nucleotides, the CDR3 is TGTGCTAGCAGCTTACCAGGGGGCAATGAGCAGTTCTTC. The full variable domain, with the rest looked up from reference TRBV7-7 and TRBJ2-1, is GAGVSQSPRYKVTKRGQDVTLRCDPISSHATLYWYQQALGQGPEFLTYFNYEAQPDKSGLPSDRFSAERPEGSISTLTIQRTEQRDSAMYRCASSLPGGNEQFFGPGTRLTVL.

This clone occurred a few times. The chain uses TRBV28 and TRBJ1-5; D not resolved. Germline assignment: CDR1 MDHEN and CDR2 SYDVKM. This CDR3 comprises 16 residues. Trimming left V 2 bases short and J 2 bases short, with 13 bases between. The CDR3 here is CASSLEIGYGNQPQHF. The CDR3 DNA follows: TGTGCCAGCAGTTTAGAGATCGGGTACGGCAATCAGCCCCAGCATTTT.

This clone was picked up one time. This chain joins TRBV4-1 and TRBJ1-3; D call uncertain. Germline V lookup: CDR1 MGHRA, CDR2 YSYEKL. The ends were cut back, 0 bases at V and 0 bases at J, with 24 bases in the middle. The length of the CDR3 is 21 residues. CDR3 bases: TGCGCCAGCAGCCAAGATGAAGGGTGGAGTGTAGGAACCGACTCTGGAAACACCATATATTTT. It codes for CASSQDEGWSVGTDSGNTIYF.

This sequence joins TRBV5-6 and TRBJ1-2, with D hard to call. This CDR3 contains 13 residues. Germline CDR1 is SGHDT and CDR2 is YYEEEE. V gave up 4 bases and J gave up 2 bases, with 9 bases separating them. The CDR3 loop reads CASSPIANYGYTF. Here the CDR3 DNA reads TGTGCCAGCAGCCCGATCGCGAACTATGGCTACACCTTC. The full variable domain, in which reference TRBV5-6 and TRBJ1-2 provide the parts outside the CDR3, is DAGVTQSPTHLIKTRGQQVTLRCSPKSGHDTVSWYQQALGQGPQFIFQYYEEEERQRGNFPDRFSGHQFPNYSSELNVNALLLGDSALYLCASSPIANYGYTFGSGTRLTVV.

On this clone: Other DNA sequences of this sample code for an identical CDR3. The chain combines TRBV7-9 with TRBJ2-3, with 10 positions matching TRBD2. Per germline, CDR1 SEHNR and CDR2 FQNEAQ (reference sequence). Trimming took 4 bases from V and 1 from J; bases not matched to a gene: 2. The CDR3 contains 15 residues. CDR3 nucleotides: TGTGCCAGCAGCTCCGGACTAGCGGGCACAGATACGCAGTATTTT. It codes for CASSSGLAGTDTQYF.

To note about this clone: The identical CDR3 is also encoded by other nucleotide sequences in the sample. V is TRBV19 and J is TRBJ2-2; 7 bases are shared with TRBD1. The junction had 3 bases not matched to a gene; V was cut back by 3 bases and J by 5 bases. This CDR3 has 14 residues. Germline-derived CDR1 and CDR2 are LNHDA and SQIVND (reference sequence). This CDR3 reads CASSIGTVTGELFF. DNA of the CDR3: TGTGCCAGTAGTATTGGGACAGTTACCGGGGAGCTGTTTTTT.

The genes are TRBV11-3 and TRBJ2-1; 14 bases map to TRBD2. V lost 5 bases to trimming and J lost 0 bases; unmatched junction nucleotides: 12. Per germline, CDR1 SGHNT and CDR2 YENEEA. CDR3 length: 20 residues. DNA of the CDR3: TGTGCCAGCAGCCCCAAGACTAGCGGGAGGGTAAAAAGCTCCTACAATGAGCAGTTCTTC. It yields the protein CASSPKTSGRVKSSYNEQFF. The full variable domain, its missing parts supplied by reference TRBV11-3 and TRBJ2-1, is EAGVVQSPRYKIIEKKQPVAFWCNPISGHNTLYWYLQNLGQGPELLIRYENEEAVDDSQLPKDRFSAERLKGVDSTLKIQPAELGDSAVYLCASSPKTSGRVKSSYNEQFFGPGTRLTVL.

The chain joins TRBV6-5 to TRBJ2-5; D might be TRBD1 or TRBD2, each matching 5 bases. The CDR3 loop spans 15 amino acids. V was clipped by 6 bases and J by 2 bases, with 16 bases between them. The germline V gene encodes CDR1 MNHEY and CDR2 SVGAGI. The CDR3 coding sequence is TGTGCCAGCAGGCGCCCCGAATGGGGGCAAGAGACCCAGTACTTC. Its translation: CASRRPEWGQETQYF.

With regard to this clone: In the same sample, other DNA sequences code for this CDR3. The rearrangement links TRBV5-1 to TRBJ2-3, with D possibly being TRBD2 (6 bases). The CDR3 is 15 residues long. V lost 4 bases and J 1 base, leaving 13 bases between the germline ends. Germline V gene sequence: CDR1 SGHRS, CDR2 YFSETQ. The CDR3 DNA is TGCGCCAGCAGCCCGATCGGGACTGGCACAGATACGCAGTATTTT. Protein: CASSPIGTGTDTQYF.

The genes are TRBV6-1 and TRBJ2-7; 10 bases are shared with TRBD1. This CDR3 comprises 13 residues. Per germline, CDR1 MNHNS and CDR2 SASEGT. The ends lost 11 bases at V and 6 bases at J; junction bases unmatched: 10. In DNA form, the CDR3 reads TGTGCCGGAAGGACAGGGGGGTCTTCCGAGCAGTACTTC. Protein product: CAGRTGGSSEQYF.

V gene TRBV18 combines with J gene TRBJ2-2; D is perhaps TRBD1 (6 bases). V was clipped by 4 bases and J by 8 bases, with 14 bases between them. Germline V CDR1 and CDR2: KGHSH, LQKENI. The CDR3 consists of 14 residues. The CDR3 coding sequence is TGTGCCAGCTCACGAAACAGGGCACCAGGGGAGCTGTTTTTT. It is translated as CASSRNRAPGELFF.

The chain recombines TRBV9 with TRBJ1-1; D is possibly TRBD1 (5 bases). V lost 2 bases and J 5 bases, leaving 16 bases between the germline ends. Germline CDR1 and CDR2: SGDLS and YYNGEE. The CDR3 length is 15 residues. DNA of the CDR3: TGTGCCAGCAGCGTTACGGGACTCCTGGATACTGAAGCTTTCTTT. Protein product: CASSVTGLLDTEAFF.

Comments on this clone: The same CDR3 arises from other DNA sequences in this sample as well. The genes are TRBV6-6 and TRBJ2-7; no clear D gene. Trimming took 2 bases from V and 0 from J, leaving 5 bases between them. The CDR3 is made up of 13 amino acids. In germline, CDR1 is MNHNY, CDR2 SVGAGI (reference sequence). CDR3 sequence (DNA): TGTGCCAGCAGTTACGCAGACTCCTACGAGCAGTACTTC. Its protein product is CASSYADSYEQYF.

This chain connects TRBV4-1 to TRBJ2-7, with 7 bases identical to TRBD1. There are 14 residues in the CDR3. CDR1 and CDR2 (germline): MGHRA, YSYEKL. V was pared by 5 bases and J by 2 bases, with 6 bases of the junction left unmatched. The chain's CDR3 is CASSLDRLTYEQYF. CDR3 coding DNA: TGCGCCAGCAGCTTGGACAGGCTCACCTACGAGCAGTACTTC.

DNA for the CDR3: TGCGCCAGCAGCTTGGGGGGAGCGATCGAGACCCAGTACTTC. This translates into CASSLGGAIETQYF. The V call is TRBV5-1, the J call TRBJ2-5; TRBD2 might be the D (5 bases). Trimming stripped 0 bases from V and 5 bases from J, with 11 bases between. Looked up from germline, CDR1 is SGHRS and CDR2 is YFSETQ. The CDR3 loop spans 14 amino acids.

The genes are TRBV30 and TRBJ2-5; TRBD2 matches 13 bases. J lost 5 bases, V lost 1 base, and 4 bases had no gene match. Germline V lookup: CDR1 GTSNPN, CDR2 SVGIG (reference sequence). This CDR3 contains 15 residues. As DNA, the CDR3 is TGTGCCTGGAGTGGTTTACTAGCGGGGGGGGAGACCCAGTACTTC. Translating gives CAWSGLLAGGETQYF.

This clone was recorded once. The rearrangement links TRBV6-1 to TRBJ2-3; no reliable D call. Between the trimmed V and J ends, which lost 4 bases and 5 bases, there was a span of 7 bases. The CDR3 runs 12 residues. The germline V gene has CDR1 MNHNS and CDR2 SASEGT. DNA for the CDR3: TGTGCCAGCAGTGCAATCCGAGATACGCAGTATTTT. Translated: CASSAIRDTQYF.

J is TRBJ2-7 and V is TRBV20-1, with D hard to call. CDR3 size: 11 residues. Germline assignment: CDR1 DFQATT and CDR2 SNEGSKA (reference sequence). Trimming removed 4 bases from V and 6 bases from J, with 10 bases in between. CDR3 region: CSAIRNFEQYF. The CDR3 DNA reads TGCAGTGCTATCCGGAACTTCGAGCAGTACTTC.

V is TRBV7-9 and J is TRBJ1-4, with D unclear. The CDR3 has 15 residues. V dropped 2 bases and J dropped 0 bases, with 7 bases sitting between them. Germline assignment: CDR1 SEHNR and CDR2 FQNEAQ (reference sequence). CDR3 protein: CASSLILATNEKLFF. DNA for the CDR3: TGTGCCAGCAGCTTAATACTGGCAACTAATGAAAAACTGTTTTTT.

J is TRBJ1-4 and V is TRBV7-2; D is unclear. V gave up 2 bases and J gave up 0 bases, with 7 bases separating them. Germline-derived CDR1 and CDR2 are SGHTA and FQGNSA. The CDR3 is 15 residues long. The CDR3 is CASSLRATTNEKLFF. CDR3 sequence (DNA): TGTGCCAGCAGCTTAAGGGCAACAACTAATGAAAAACTGTTTTTT.

The V and J genes are TRBV6-1 and TRBJ1-1; TRBD1 matches 8 bases. Germline CDR1 reads MNHNS; CDR2 reads SASEGT. The junction had 3 bases not matched to a gene; V was cut back by 6 bases and J by 0 bases. This CDR3 spans 14 amino acids. Written as DNA, the CDR3 is TGTGCCAGCAGCCGGGACAGGTTGAACACTGAAGCTTTCTTT. It specifies CASSRDRLNTEAFF.